What follows is one T cell receptor (beta chain) and its context. This entry is derived from a study of T cell changes during pregnancy in multiple sclerosis. Measured with immunoSEQ multiplex PCR; TCRdb has only the in-frame clones, and not every one. The top ten hold roughly 6% of the sample, which has about 28,000 clones, about nine tenths seen once. Germline values: CDR1 SQVTM, CDR2 ANQGSEA. V was pared by 6 bases and J by 5 bases, with 8 bases between. CDR3 length: 11 residues. The material was CD8+ T cells from peripheral blood mononuclear cells, obtained before pregnancy. The chain couples TRBV29-1 to TRBJ1-3; no clear D gene. The clonotype comes from a female donor with multiple sclerosis, enrolled in a pregnancy study. CDR3 sequence (DNA): TGCAGCGTGGCCTTTAGAAACACCATATATTTT. Translated: CSVAFRNTIYF.